This T cell receptor (beta chain) is drawn from a study of beta chain features in type 1 diabetes (dated by TCRdb to between 2017 and 2018). With regard to the full study: Mean age, gender distribution, total cell number and subset yield did not differ between patients and healthy donors. A total of 85 million to 140 million sorted cells were examined across all samples, and the number of cells per subset was strongly correlated with RNA yield. The study compared TCRB repertoires of sorted circulating CD4+ T cell subsets between recently diagnosed type 1 diabetes patients and matched healthy donors. Naive and central memory subsets were obtained from all 30 or so donors, but regulatory and stem cell-like memory subsets were isolated from only 8 patients and roughly 8 healthy donors.

From the cysteine up to the phenylalanine, the CDR3 has a length of 14 residues. Kept here is only the CDR3 DNA, which spans 42 bases and is read in frame from base 1. V loses 2 bases of germline sequence and J loses 6 bases, and the interval between the two ends is 14 bases. Via the germline V gene, CDR1 is SGHTA and CDR2 FQGNSA. Study-wide conclusions, independent of this receptor: Patients with type 1 diabetes made fewer insertions and deleted more nucleotides at VDJ recombination sites, implying thymic rearrangement abnormalities. Shorter templates might have been favored by PCR, but patient and control samples were amplified and corrected together, so both groups would have been affected equally by any skew. Naive, central memory and regulatory TCRB repertoires appeared to be more similar among patients than among healthy donors. Because cDNA was sequenced instead of genomic DNA, activated cells with high expression could be over-represented, although the groups did not differ in activation or CD3 levels. Because the HLA sub-analyses included only small numbers of individuals, any influence of HLA type on TCRB rearrangement was left unresolved. Type 1 diabetes patients showed a moderate but significant shortening of TCRB CDR3 length in all four CD4+ subsets.

A single peripheral blood draw of about 120 mL on average was collected from each donor into heparinised tubes. Using a panel that included CD45RO, CCR7, CD25, CD127, CD95 and CD27, naive, central memory, regulatory and stem cell-like memory CD4+ T cells were sorted on a BD FACSAria II. Every sorted population had a purity above 95%. PBMCs were isolated immediately by Lymphoprep density gradient centrifugation and stained directly without culture. To minimize batch effects, samples were stained and sorted in pairs, one healthy donor with one patient per experiment. To note about this clone: The antigen it binds to is not known. One base away there is no much larger clone; base qualities are not given.

The entire isolated RNA was reverse transcribed using the High Capacity cDNA Reverse Transcription Kit, and thus expressed TCRB transcripts were sequenced. Naive, central memory and regulatory T cell samples underwent deep immunoSEQ sequencing, averaging about 3.57 million total reads per sample. Sorted cells were lysed in RLT buffer, and RNA was extracted using DNase-treated RNeasy Micro or Mini kits according to cell number. Each cell subset was processed on its own to prevent cross-contamination, while patient and healthy donor samples were processed together. TCRB sequences were amplified from cDNA with the immunoSEQ multiplex PCR, producing 87-bp fragments spanning the CDR3 region. Amplicons were sequenced on the Illumina HiSeq platform. The published analysis was carried out like this. Synthetic template baselines were used to correct PCR bias computationally, reads within Hamming distance 2 were collapsed together, and singletons that could not be merged were discarded. Reads were aligned against IMGT so that V, D and J genes, CDR3 length and insertions or deletions at six rearrangement sites could be assigned. Within each subset, clonotype counts were normalized to sorted cell number, after which true diversity and Gini coefficients were computed with the tcR R package. The overlap coefficient, calculated on TCRB nucleotide sequences, was used to quantify repertoire sharing. Out-of-frame TCRB sequences from naive cells were analyzed as a proxy for the pre-selection repertoire. TCRdb mirrors the immuneACCESS table, restricted to in-frame sequences. Some clones are absent from its copies; in checked studies, under half trace to an unresolved V gene, and the reason for the others is unknown. The V and J calls and clone size were taken over from that table, and D and trimming were inferred from the DNA. This sample holds hundreds of thousands of clones; over 12% were observed only once. Just under 0.04% of the sample comes from the top ten.

This receptor was identified in a young man with type 1 diabetes. In this chain, TRBV7-2 is recombined with TRBJ2-7; TRBD1 is possibly the D segment (6 matching bases). Source material: naive CD4+ T cells from blood. The cell subset or site label, as the study defines it: true naive CD4+ T cells. The sequence in DNA is TGTGCCAGCAGCTTACAGTCTGAGGGGGTCGAGCAGTACTTC. Translated, it gives CASSLQSEGVEQYF. Extended through the reference TRBV7-2 and TRBJ2-7 proteins, this CDR3 yields the full variable domain: GAGVSQSPSNKVTEKGKDVELRCDPISGHTALYWYRQSLGQGLEFLIYFQGNSAPDKSGLPSDRFSAERTGGSVSTLTIQRTQQEDSAVYLCASSLQSEGVEQYFGPGTRLTVT.